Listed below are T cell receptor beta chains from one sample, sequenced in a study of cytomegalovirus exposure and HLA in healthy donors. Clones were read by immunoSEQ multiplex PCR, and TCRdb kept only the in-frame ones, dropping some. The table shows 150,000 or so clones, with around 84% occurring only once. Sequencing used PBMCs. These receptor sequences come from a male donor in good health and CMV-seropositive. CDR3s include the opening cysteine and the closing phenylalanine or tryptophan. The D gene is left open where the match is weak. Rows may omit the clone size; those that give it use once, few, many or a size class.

CDR3 DNA: TGCGCCAGCAGCCGTCTAGCGGGGGGGCCAACAGATACGCAGTATTTT
CDR3 protein: CASSRLAGGPTDTQYF
clone size: NA
V gene: TRBV4-1
J gene: TRBJ2-3
D gene: TRBD2

CDR3 DNA: TGTGCCAGCAGCTGGGGGACAGGGAATGGCTACACCTTC
CDR3 protein: CASSWGTGNGYTF
clone size: NA
V gene: TRBV7-2
J gene: TRBJ1-2
D gene: TRBD1

CDR3 DNA: TGTGCCAGCAGCTTAGGCCGGGACAGGGGGTTCGATGAGCAGTTCTTC
CDR3 protein: CASSLGRDRGFDEQFF
clone size: NA
V gene: TRBV7-9
J gene: TRBJ2-1
D gene: TRBD1

CDR3 DNA: TGTGCCTGGAGTGTTCTAGCGGGTCCGAGCGAGCAGTACTTC
CDR3 protein: CAWSVLAGPSEQYF
clone size: NA
V gene: TRBV30
J gene: TRBJ2-7
D gene: TRBD2

CDR3 DNA: TGTGCCAGCTCCCCTTCCAGACAGGGAGGTGATGAGCAGTTCTTC
CDR3 protein: CASSPSRQGGDEQFF
clone size: NA
V gene: TRBV18
J gene: TRBJ2-1
D gene: NA

CDR3 DNA: TGTGCCAGCAGCGCAATAGGCGAGGTCGAGGGAGTGATTGAGCAGTTCTTC
CDR3 protein: CASSAIGEVEGVIEQFF
clone size: NA
V gene: TRBV9
J gene: TRBJ2-1
D gene: NA

CDR3 DNA: TGTGCCATCCTGGGGGGCACCGGGGAGCTGTTTTTT
CDR3 protein: CAILGGTGELFF
clone size: once
V gene: TRBV10-3
J gene: TRBJ2-2
D gene: NA

CDR3 DNA: TGTGCCAGCAGCCTAGTTGGCGCCGGGACAGGGGGATTTAGTGAGCAGTTCTTC
CDR3 protein: CASSLVGAGTGGFSEQFF
clone size: few
V gene: TRBV7-9
J gene: TRBJ2-1
D gene: TRBD1

CDR3 DNA: TGTGCCACCAGCAGAGATCTAAAGACCCAGTACTTC
CDR3 protein: CATSRDLKTQYF
clone size: few
V gene: TRBV15
J gene: TRBJ2-5
D gene: NA

CDR3 DNA: TGTGCCAGCAGTTTACGAGGACTAGCGGGAGAAGTTTTCGGGGAGCTGTTTTTT
CDR3 protein: CASSLRGLAGEVFGELFF
clone size: NA
V gene: TRBV28
J gene: TRBJ2-2
D gene: TRBD2

CDR3 DNA: TGTGCCAGCACCGGAGGCAATCAGCCCCAGCATTTT
CDR3 protein: CASTGGNQPQHF
clone size: NA
V gene: TRBV7-9
J gene: TRBJ1-5
D gene: NA

CDR3 DNA: TGTGCCAGCAGTTTAGGGCAGGGGTCCTACGAGCAGTACTTC
CDR3 protein: CASSLGQGSYEQYF
clone size: NA
V gene: TRBV27
J gene: TRBJ2-7
D gene: NA

CDR3 DNA: TGTGCCAGCACCTCCTGGAAACAGGGCTACGAGCAGTACTTC
CDR3 protein: CASTSWKQGYEQYF
clone size: NA
V gene: TRBV11-2
J gene: TRBJ2-7
D gene: NA

CDR3 DNA: TGTGCCAGCAGCCCTCTCCTGACAGGGAACTATGGCTACACCTTC
CDR3 protein: CASSPLLTGNYGYTF
clone size: NA
V gene: TRBV7-2
J gene: TRBJ1-2
D gene: TRBD1

CDR3 DNA: TGTGTCAGAAGCTCCCTACAGACCGGGGAATCCAATCAGCCCCAGCATTTT
CDR3 protein: CVRSSLQTGESNQPQHF
clone size: NA
V gene: TRBV7-5
J gene: TRBJ1-5
D gene: NA

CDR3 DNA: TGTGCCAGCAGCTTGGAGGGGATTTCCTATGGCTACACCTTC
CDR3 protein: CASSLEGISYGYTF
clone size: NA
V gene: TRBV5-6
J gene: TRBJ1-2
D gene: NA

CDR3 DNA: TGTGCCAGCAGCCGTACAGGGGGCGGGGAAAAACTGTTTTTT
CDR3 protein: CASSRTGGGEKLFF
clone size: NA
V gene: TRBV14
J gene: TRBJ1-4
D gene: TRBD1

CDR3 DNA: TGTGCCAGCCGGGACAGGGGCTACGAGCAGTACTTC
CDR3 protein: CASRDRGYEQYF
clone size: NA
V gene: TRBV5-8
J gene: TRBJ2-7
D gene: TRBD1

CDR3 DNA: TGTGCCAGCAGTTTCCCACCGGGACAGGGTATTGAGGCTTTCTTT
CDR3 protein: CASSFPPGQGIEAFF
clone size: NA
V gene: TRBV11-2
J gene: TRBJ1-1
D gene: TRBD1

CDR3 DNA: TGTGCCAGCAGTTCATGGGGCAGAGGAAACACCGGGGAGCTGTTTTTT
CDR3 protein: CASSSWGRGNTGELFF
clone size: NA
V gene: TRBV27
J gene: TRBJ2-2
D gene: NA

CDR3 DNA: TGCGCCAGCAGCTTGGCGGGGTCCTACGAGCAGTACTTC
CDR3 protein: CASSLAGSYEQYF
clone size: NA
V gene: TRBV5-1
J gene: TRBJ2-7
D gene: NA

CDR3 DNA: TGTGCCAGCAGACCCGGACAAGGCACCGGCGAGACCCAGTACTTC
CDR3 protein: CASRPGQGTGETQYF
clone size: NA
V gene: TRBV6-6
J gene: TRBJ2-5
D gene: NA